The rows below give T cell receptor beta chains drawn from one sample of a study of radiation and T cells in renal cell carcinoma. Sequencing was performed with immunoSEQ multiplex PCR; in TCRdb, only in-frame clones are kept and a portion is missing. The data contain fewer than 200,000 clones, 88% of them singletons. The sample here was blood, taken from a patient whose treatment included radiotherapy and nephrectomy. The origin of the receptors is a woman between 45 and 60 years old with renal cell carcinoma. CDR3s include the opening cysteine and the closing phenylalanine or tryptophan. Each record gives: V gene, D gene, clone size, J gene, CDR3 DNA, CDR3 protein. A D gene is named only where the DNA matches it firmly. Expanded clones get a size class; other rows say once, few or many, or leave the size out.

v_gene: TRBV14; d_gene: -; abundance: -; j_gene: TRBJ2-6; CDR3nt: TGTGCCAGCAGTCCCTGGGGGGCCAACGTCCTGACTTTC; CDR3aa: CASSPWGANVLTF
v_gene: TRBV19; d_gene: TRBD1; abundance: -; j_gene: TRBJ1-5; CDR3nt: TGTGCCAGTAGTATACAGGGGGGGAACCAGCCCCAGCATTTT; CDR3aa: CASSIQGGNQPQHF
v_gene: TRBV5-1; d_gene: TRBD2; abundance: -; j_gene: TRBJ2-3; CDR3nt: TGCGCCAGCAGCTTCGCTAGCGGGGGTGGAGATACGCAGTATTTT; CDR3aa: CASSFASGGGDTQYF
v_gene: TRBV9; d_gene: -; abundance: -; j_gene: TRBJ2-3; CDR3nt: TGTGCCAGCAGCGTAGCGGGAGTGACAGATACGCAGTATTTT; CDR3aa: CASSVAGVTDTQYF
v_gene: TRBV19; d_gene: TRBD1; abundance: -; j_gene: TRBJ1-5; CDR3nt: TGTGCCAGTAATAACAGGGGAATAAGCAATCAGCCCCAGCATTTT; CDR3aa: CASNNRGISNQPQHF
v_gene: TRBV19; d_gene: -; abundance: -; j_gene: TRBJ1-2; CDR3nt: TGTGCCAGTACCCGGGACAACGGCTACACCTTC; CDR3aa: CASTRDNGYTF
v_gene: TRBV5-6; d_gene: -; abundance: -; j_gene: TRBJ1-5; CDR3nt: TGTGCCAGCAGCTTGAGGGGGGCGAGGGGCAATCAGCCCCAGCATTTT; CDR3aa: CASSLRGARGNQPQHF
v_gene: TRBV6-6; d_gene: -; abundance: -; j_gene: TRBJ2-7; CDR3nt: TGTGCCAGCAACGAGGGAACCCACGAGCAGTACTTC; CDR3aa: CASNEGTHEQYF
v_gene: TRBV28; d_gene: -; abundance: -; j_gene: TRBJ1-4; CDR3nt: TGTGCCAGCAGCATACTATTGCGAAGGGATGAAAAACTGTTTTTT; CDR3aa: CASSILLRRDEKLFF
v_gene: TRBV6-6; d_gene: TRBD1; abundance: -; j_gene: TRBJ1-1; CDR3nt: TGTGCCAGCAGTCCAGGACAGGGATCCACTGAAGCTTTCTTT; CDR3aa: CASSPGQGSTEAFF
v_gene: TRBV7-8; d_gene: -; abundance: -; j_gene: TRBJ2-1; CDR3nt: TGTGCCAGCAGCCACTTCGTACTTGATGGGAATGAGCAGTTCTTC; CDR3aa: CASSHFVLDGNEQFF
v_gene: TRBV6-1; d_gene: TRBD1; abundance: -; j_gene: TRBJ1-2; CDR3nt: TGTGCCAGCAGTGAAGACAGGGGCTTTTTGGGCTACACCTTC; CDR3aa: CASSEDRGFLGYTF
v_gene: TRBV5-4; d_gene: -; abundance: -; j_gene: TRBJ1-1; CDR3nt: TGTGCCAGCAGATCCCCGTTATCTGAAGCTTTCTTT; CDR3aa: CASRSPLSEAFF
v_gene: TRBV14; d_gene: -; abundance: -; j_gene: TRBJ1-3; CDR3nt: TGTGCCAGCAGCCAAGCACGAGGCTTTCGGGTGACTTCTGGAAACACCATATATTTT; CDR3aa: CASSQARGFRVTSGNTIYF
v_gene: TRBV6-1; d_gene: TRBD2; abundance: -; j_gene: TRBJ2-5; CDR3nt: TGTGCCAGCAGTGCTGGGACTAGTGGGAGCGGTGAGACCCAGTACTTC; CDR3aa: CASSAGTSGSGETQYF
v_gene: TRBV9; d_gene: TRBD2; abundance: -; j_gene: TRBJ2-2; CDR3nt: TGTGCCAGCAGCTCGGGACTAGCGGGGGGAAACACCGGGGAGCTGTTTTTT; CDR3aa: CASSSGLAGGNTGELFF
v_gene: TRBV7-9; d_gene: -; abundance: -; j_gene: TRBJ2-7; CDR3nt: TGTGCCAGCAGCCGACCTGACAGCACCTACGAGCAGTACTTC; CDR3aa: CASSRPDSTYEQYF
v_gene: TRBV7-8; d_gene: -; abundance: -; j_gene: TRBJ1-1; CDR3nt: TGTGCCAGCAGCACCCCTCTTGGAGGGCTGGAAACTGAAGCTTTCTTT; CDR3aa: CASSTPLGGLETEAFF
v_gene: TRBV15; d_gene: -; abundance: -; j_gene: TRBJ1-1; CDR3nt: TGTGCCACCAGCAGAGGGGGACCTACCCAGGTTACTTTCTTT; CDR3aa: CATSRGGPTQVTFF
v_gene: TRBV11-2; d_gene: -; abundance: -; j_gene: TRBJ2-2; CDR3nt: TGTGCCAGCAGGGACGGGACTTTCAACACCGGGGAGCTGTTTTTT; CDR3aa: CASRDGTFNTGELFF
v_gene: TRBV28; d_gene: TRBD2; abundance: -; j_gene: TRBJ2-7; CDR3nt: TGTGCCAGCAGTCCTGCCGGGGGTAGCGGGGTCTACGAGCAGTACTTC; CDR3aa: CASSPAGGSGVYEQYF
v_gene: TRBV7-2; d_gene: -; abundance: -; j_gene: TRBJ2-4; CDR3nt: TGTGCCAGCAGCTTAGGAGACAGATTAGCCAAAAACATTCAGTACTTC; CDR3aa: CASSLGDRLAKNIQYF
v_gene: TRBV5-1; d_gene: -; abundance: -; j_gene: TRBJ2-2; CDR3nt: TGCGCCAGCAGCTCGGGACGGAACACCGGGGAGCTGTTTTTT; CDR3aa: CASSSGRNTGELFF
v_gene: TRBV15; d_gene: TRBD2; abundance: -; j_gene: TRBJ2-5; CDR3nt: TGTGCCACCAGCCCTTATTTCGGGGAGGGAGAGACCCAGTACTTC; CDR3aa: CATSPYFGEGETQYF
v_gene: TRBV19; d_gene: -; abundance: -; j_gene: TRBJ1-1; CDR3nt: TGTGCCAGTAGTAACCCGGGGAGCAACACTGAAGCTTTCTTT; CDR3aa: CASSNPGSNTEAFF
v_gene: TRBV7-2; d_gene: -; abundance: -; j_gene: TRBJ2-7; CDR3nt: TGTGCCAGCACCCCGCCCGGGACACGGGACGAGCAGTACTTC; CDR3aa: CASTPPGTRDEQYF
v_gene: TRBV6-5; d_gene: -; abundance: once; j_gene: TRBJ1-2; CDR3nt: TGTGCCAGCAGTTCCGCCGGGACGGGTTCGGGCTACACCTTC; CDR3aa: CASSSAGTGSGYTF
v_gene: TRBV11-2; d_gene: -; abundance: once; j_gene: TRBJ2-3; CDR3nt: TGTGCCAGCAGCTCCGGGGCAATGATTAGGGGCACAGATACGCAGTATTTT; CDR3aa: CASSSGAMIRGTDTQYF
v_gene: TRBV13; d_gene: TRBD2; abundance: -; j_gene: TRBJ2-3; CDR3nt: TGTGCCAGCAGCTTAGGCTTAGCGGGGGCTTTCACAGATACGCAGTATTTT; CDR3aa: CASSLGLAGAFTDTQYF
v_gene: TRBV15; d_gene: TRBD2; abundance: -; j_gene: TRBJ2-1; CDR3nt: TGTGCCACCAGCGGATCCATAAGTACTAGCGGCGCCGGGAATGAGCAGTTCTTC; CDR3aa: CATSGSISTSGAGNEQFF
v_gene: TRBV5-1; d_gene: -; abundance: -; j_gene: TRBJ1-1; CDR3nt: TGCGCCAGCAGCTTGGCCGGGGACACTGAAGCTTTCTTT; CDR3aa: CASSLAGDTEAFF
v_gene: TRBV6-5; d_gene: -; abundance: -; j_gene: TRBJ2-7; CDR3nt: TGTGCCAGCAGGTCGGGGCCGGAACCCTACGAGCAGTACTTC; CDR3aa: CASRSGPEPYEQYF
v_gene: TRBV6-6; d_gene: -; abundance: -; j_gene: TRBJ1-4; CDR3nt: TGTGCCAGCAGTCCACGGGGGGCGCATGAAAAACTGTTTTTT; CDR3aa: CASSPRGAHEKLFF
v_gene: TRBV19; d_gene: TRBD2; abundance: -; j_gene: TRBJ2-1; CDR3nt: TGTGCCAGTAGTGAGAGCGGGACTCTGATGGGGAGTGAGCAGTTCTTC; CDR3aa: CASSESGTLMGSEQFF
v_gene: TRBV7-8; d_gene: TRBD2; abundance: -; j_gene: TRBJ2-5; CDR3nt: TGTGCCAGCAGCTTAGCCGGGACTAGCGGGGGGATCGTCGTACAAGAGACCCAGTACTTC; CDR3aa: CASSLAGTSGGIVVQETQYF
v_gene: TRBV19; d_gene: -; abundance: once; j_gene: TRBJ2-7; CDR3nt: TGTGCCAGTAGTGGAGGGGCTTACGAGCAGTACTTC; CDR3aa: CASSGGAYEQYF
v_gene: TRBV5-1; d_gene: TRBD1; abundance: -; j_gene: TRBJ1-6; CDR3nt: TGCGCCAGCCGACAGGGAACATCACCCCTCCACTTT; CDR3aa: CASRQGTSPLHF
v_gene: TRBV10-2; d_gene: TRBD1; abundance: -; j_gene: TRBJ1-5; CDR3nt: TGCGCCAGTAGACAGGGCTGGGCTAGCAATCAGCCCCAGCATTTT; CDR3aa: CASRQGWASNQPQHF
v_gene: TRBV5-1; d_gene: TRBD1; abundance: -; j_gene: TRBJ1-1; CDR3nt: TGCGCCAGCAGAAAATCACAGGGGGTTGGTGAAGCTTTCTTT; CDR3aa: CASRKSQGVGEAFF
v_gene: TRBV7-2; d_gene: -; abundance: -; j_gene: TRBJ1-2; CDR3nt: TGTGCCAGCAGCCCCCAGCCGGGACCCACTTTCTATGGCTACACCTTC; CDR3aa: CASSPQPGPTFYGYTF
v_gene: TRBV14; d_gene: TRBD1; abundance: once; j_gene: TRBJ1-4; CDR3nt: TGTGCCAGCAGCTTACACAGGGGAGTAAATGAAAAACTGTTTTTT; CDR3aa: CASSLHRGVNEKLFF
v_gene: TRBV19; d_gene: -; abundance: -; j_gene: TRBJ2-6; CDR3nt: TGTGCCAGTAGTATCTACGGTTTTGGGGCCAACGTCCTGACTTTC; CDR3aa: CASSIYGFGANVLTF
v_gene: TRBV21-1; d_gene: -; abundance: few; j_gene: TRBJ1-2; CDR3nt: TGTGCCCGCATGGATGGCTACACCTTC; CDR3aa: CARMDGYTF
v_gene: TRBV6-1; d_gene: TRBD2; abundance: -; j_gene: TRBJ2-5; CDR3nt: TGTGCCAGCATCCGCCGGGGGGAGTCGACCCAGTACTTC; CDR3aa: CASIRRGESTQYF
v_gene: TRBV10-3; d_gene: TRBD1; abundance: -; j_gene: TRBJ1-2; CDR3nt: TGTGCCATCAGGAGGGACAGCCGGCTGGGTGGCTACACCTTC; CDR3aa: CAIRRDSRLGGYTF
v_gene: TRBV6-6; d_gene: TRBD1; abundance: -; j_gene: TRBJ2-7; CDR3nt: TGTGCCAGCAATCCGGGACAGGGCATCGAGCAGTACTTC; CDR3aa: CASNPGQGIEQYF